This T cell receptor (beta chain) was observed in a study of OX40 agonist ivuxolimab in advanced cancers. Background on the study: From about 23 to 85 years was the age range, with a mean of approximately 58 years, and over 70% were male.

Study-wide results and limits: Low normalized T-cell clonal expansion was additionally recorded for some nonresponders. Expanded peripheral T cells had an undetermined antigen specificity. Among the lowest peripheral clonal expansion occurred in 0.1-3.0 mg/kg partial responders.

The germline CDR1 and CDR2 sequences are MNHNY and SVGAGI (reference sequence). The CDR3 is made up of 13 amino acids. The ends were cut back, 4 bases at V and 5 bases at J, with 11 bases in the middle. The assay was immunoSEQ multiplex PCR, and TCRdb's table has in-frame clones only and misses some. The sample holds some 50,000 clones, approximately 78% seen once. Comment on this clone: Its antigen remains unidentified.

This specimen consisted of CD4+ or CD8+ T cells sorted from blood, obtained in a trial of the OX40 agonist ivuxolimab. The rearrangement uses TRBV6-6 and TRBJ2-5; D tentatively reads TRBD1 or TRBD2 (5 bases each). The receptor comes from an adult with an advanced solid tumor such as melanoma, head and neck, liver or kidney cancer. CDR3 residues: CASSLRGSETQYF. DNA of the CDR3: TGTGCCAGCAGTTTACGGGGCTCGGAGACCCAGTACTTC.